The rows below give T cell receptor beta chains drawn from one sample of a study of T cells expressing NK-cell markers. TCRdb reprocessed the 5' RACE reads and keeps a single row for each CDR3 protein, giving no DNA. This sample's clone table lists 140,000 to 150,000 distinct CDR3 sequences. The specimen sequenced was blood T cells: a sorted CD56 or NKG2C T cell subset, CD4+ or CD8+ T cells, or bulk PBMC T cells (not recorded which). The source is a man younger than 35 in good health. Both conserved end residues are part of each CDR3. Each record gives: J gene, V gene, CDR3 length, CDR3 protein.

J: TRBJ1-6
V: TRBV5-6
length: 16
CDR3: CASSPVGSSYNSPLHF

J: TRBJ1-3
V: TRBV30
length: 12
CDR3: CAWSDAGNTIYF

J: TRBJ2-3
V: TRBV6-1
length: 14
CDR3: CASSTSPVGDTQYF

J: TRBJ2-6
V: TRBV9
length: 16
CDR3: CASSVNRLSGANVLTF

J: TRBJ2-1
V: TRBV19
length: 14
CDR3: CASSVAVVNNEQFF

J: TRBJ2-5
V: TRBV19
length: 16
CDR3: CASSISLSLLQETQYF

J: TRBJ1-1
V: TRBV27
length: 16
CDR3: CASSLSPWTKNTEAFF

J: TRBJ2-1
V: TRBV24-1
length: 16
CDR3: CATSDEAGVPYNEQFF

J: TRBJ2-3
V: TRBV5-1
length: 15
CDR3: CASSGGEGLADTQYF

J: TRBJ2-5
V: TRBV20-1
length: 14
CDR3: CSARDPSRQETQYF

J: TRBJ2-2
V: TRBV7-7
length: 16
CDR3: CASSLDGATNTGELFF

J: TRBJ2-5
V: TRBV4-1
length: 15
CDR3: CASSPWYSDQETQYF

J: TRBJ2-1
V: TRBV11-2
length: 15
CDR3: CASSFVRSSYNEQFF

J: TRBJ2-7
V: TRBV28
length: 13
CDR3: CASRQTGDYEQYF

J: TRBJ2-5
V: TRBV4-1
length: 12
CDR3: CASSQGEGLQYF

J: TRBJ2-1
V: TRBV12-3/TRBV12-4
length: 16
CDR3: CASSLAPGLADNEQFF

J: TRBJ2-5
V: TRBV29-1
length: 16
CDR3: CSVPTGGDAYQETQYF

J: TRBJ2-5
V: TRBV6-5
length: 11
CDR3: CASEGRDFQYF

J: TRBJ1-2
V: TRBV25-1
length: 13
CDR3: CASSALTGVGYTF

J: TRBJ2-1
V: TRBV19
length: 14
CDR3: CASSFRAGYNEQFF

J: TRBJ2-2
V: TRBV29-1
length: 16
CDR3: CSVEDRSRGNTGELFF

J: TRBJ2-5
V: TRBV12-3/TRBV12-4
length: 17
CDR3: CASSLVGSGPIQETQYF

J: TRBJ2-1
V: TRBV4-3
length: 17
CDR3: CASSQDRPAGIYNEQFF

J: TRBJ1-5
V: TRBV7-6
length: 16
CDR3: CASSLGDTYSNQPQHF

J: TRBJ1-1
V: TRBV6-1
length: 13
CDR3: CASEEYMNTEAFF

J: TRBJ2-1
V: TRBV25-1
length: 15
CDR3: CASGASDSSYNEQFF

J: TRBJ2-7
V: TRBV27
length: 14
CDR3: CASSGLAGVNEQYF

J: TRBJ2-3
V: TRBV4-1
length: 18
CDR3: CASSQDRTSGGGADTQYF

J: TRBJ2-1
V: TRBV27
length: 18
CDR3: CASSLSGNSILSYNEQFF

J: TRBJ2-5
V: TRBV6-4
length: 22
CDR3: CASSDLTDRGQTSGRAEETQYF

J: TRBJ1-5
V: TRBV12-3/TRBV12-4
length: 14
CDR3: CASSLRPVNQPQHF

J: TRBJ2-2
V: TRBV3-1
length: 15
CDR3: CASSHTGDRAGELFF

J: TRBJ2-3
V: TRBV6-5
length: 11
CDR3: CVAGVEDTQYF

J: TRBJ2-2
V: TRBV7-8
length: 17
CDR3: CASSPPRTGVDTGELFF

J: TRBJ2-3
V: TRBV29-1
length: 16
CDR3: CSVVGLAGYQTDTQYF

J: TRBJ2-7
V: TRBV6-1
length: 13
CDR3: CASSEMSPNEQYF

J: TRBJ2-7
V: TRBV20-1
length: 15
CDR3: CSARPSGRARYEQYF

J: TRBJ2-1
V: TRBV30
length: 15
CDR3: CAWSAGLGISNEQFF

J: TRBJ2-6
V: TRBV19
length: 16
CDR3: CASSLGGQPGANVLTF

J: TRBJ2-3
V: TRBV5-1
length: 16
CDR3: CASSLAQGGGTDTQYF

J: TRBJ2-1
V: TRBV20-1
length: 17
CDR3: CSAPGQGPLSSYNEQFF

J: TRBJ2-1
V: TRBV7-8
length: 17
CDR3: CASSLGGAKSSYNEQFF

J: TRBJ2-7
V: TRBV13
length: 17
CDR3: CASSLGLIVRGFDEQYF

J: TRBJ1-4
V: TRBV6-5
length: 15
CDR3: CASSYSLDLNEKLFF

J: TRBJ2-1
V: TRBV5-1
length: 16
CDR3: CASSLVRGPSYNEQFF

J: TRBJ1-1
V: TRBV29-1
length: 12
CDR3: CSHRAMNTEAFF

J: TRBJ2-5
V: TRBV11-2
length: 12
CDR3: CASSSRGETQYF

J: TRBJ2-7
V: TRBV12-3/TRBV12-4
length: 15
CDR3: CASSWGLAVSYEQYF

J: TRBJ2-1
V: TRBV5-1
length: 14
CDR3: CASTTGTSGDEQFF

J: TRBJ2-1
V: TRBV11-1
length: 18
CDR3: CASSGGGKTWRFDNEQFF